Presented here are 10 T cell receptor beta chains from one specimen sequenced in a study of T cells after yellow fever vaccination (dated by TCRdb to between 2019 and 2020). According to the study, the label for this sample's treatment or condition signals: live attenuated yellow fever vaccine strain. The receptor library was made with 5' RACE. The sequencing machine was an Illumina NovaSeq 6000. TCRdb's own reprocessing of the public reads used fastp at Q25 and MiXCR and kept productive beta chains. Each entry is one CDR3 protein sequence, shown with its most common DNA and genes. The sample profile shows a few hundred thousand distinct CDR3 sequences; 3% to 4.5% of them were found once. The top ten constitute roughly 24% of the sample. Here the sequenced sample was PBMCs, taken 5 days after the yellow fever booster vaccination. The receptors were gathered from a man between 18 and 29 years old who received the YFV17D yellow fever vaccine.

The rearrangement links TRBV7-9 to TRBJ1-4; D uncertain. Germline loops: CDR1 SEHNR, CDR2 FQNEAQ (reference sequence). The CDR3 is 15 amino acids. The V gene lost 7 bases and the J gene lost 3 bases, with 15 bases spanning the gap. CDR3 coding DNA: TGTGCCAGCACCCTAGCGGAGGCCGCTAATGAAAAACTGTTTTTT. This encodes CASTLAEAANEKLFF.

The rearrangement uses TRBV12-5 and TRBJ1-1, with D tentatively TRBD1 (5 bases). The CDR3 extends over 14 amino acids. Trimming cost V 7 bases and J 4 bases, with 16 bases left between them. Germline V lookup: CDR1 LGHNT, CDR2 FRNRAP. The DNA of the CDR3 is TGTGCTAGTGCCCCACTGGGGGTATCCACTGAAGCTTTCTTT. As protein: CASAPLGVSTEAFF.

The sample holds a few counts of this clonotype. The chain is built from TRBV29-1 and TRBJ1-4, with D unresolved. The V end was cut by 4 bases, the J end by 6 bases, with 18 bases between. The CDR3 has 15 amino acids. CDR1 SQVTM and CDR2 ANQGSEA come from the germline V gene. This CDR3 is CSVAAFLGIHEKLFF. In nucleotides, the CDR3 is TGCAGCGTTGCGGCGTTTTTGGGGATCCATGAAAAACTGTTTTTT.

This chain uses TRBV12-3 or TRBV12-4 with TRBJ1-4; no firm D call. V was shortened by 6 bases and J by 8 bases, with 16 bases between the two germline ends. The CDR3 is 14 residues long. CDR3: CASRFGPDLEKLFF. CDR3 nucleotide sequence: TGTGCCAGCAGATTCGGGCCAGACCTAGAAAAACTGTTTTTT.

The rearrangement joins TRBV6-2 or TRBV6-3 to TRBJ1-6, with D perhaps TRBD1 (5 bases). This CDR3 is 19 amino acids long. The germline CDR1 and CDR2 sequences are MNHEY and SVGEGT. The ends were cut back, 6 bases at V and 0 bases at J, with 21 bases in the middle. This CDR3 reads CASSRRASRGPSYNSPLHF. The CDR3 DNA follows: TGTGCCAGCAGCCGACGGGCCTCCCGGGGACCCTCCTATAATTCACCCCTCCACTTT.

The V gene is TRBV4-1, the J gene TRBJ2-1, with D possibly TRBD2 on 6 matching bases. The V gene lost 4 bases and the J gene lost 3 bases, with 10 bases spanning the gap. The CDR3 has 14 amino acids. Germline V CDR1 and CDR2: MGHRA, YSYEKL. The CDR3 loop is CASSPSRDYNEQFF. The DNA for the CDR3 is TGCGCCAGCAGCCCCTCGCGGGACTACAATGAGCAGTTCTTC.

This clonotype was counted a few times. This CDR3 reads CASNQAKGVPDTQYF. The CDR3 DNA reads TGTGCCAGCAATCAAGCCAAGGGAGTCCCAGATACGCAGTATTTT. The rearrangement links TRBV7-2 to TRBJ2-3; possibly TRBD2 for D (5 bases). Deletions cut 7 bases from V and 4 bases from J, with 18 bases between. The CDR3 is 15 amino acids. In germline, CDR1 is SGHTA, CDR2 FQGNSA.

This clonotype was counted only a few times. The V and J genes are TRBV5-1 and TRBJ2-2; D is possibly TRBD2 (7 bases). Trimming removed 9 bases from V and 7 bases from J, with 22 bases in between. The CDR3 has 15 residues. Germline V gene sequence: CDR1 SGHRS, CDR2 YFSETQ. The CDR3 nucleotides are TGCGCCACTGACCGGCCCGGGGGGCACGGCGGGGAGCTGTTTTTT. It is translated as CATDRPGGHGGELFF. The full variable domain, its missing parts supplied by reference TRBV5-1 and TRBJ2-2, is KAGVTQTPRYLIKTRGQQVTLSCSPISGHRSVSWYQQTPGQGLQFLFEYFSETQRNKGNFPGRFSGRQFSNSRSEMNVSTLELGDSALYLCATDRPGGHGGELFFGEGSRLTVL.

This chain connects TRBV6-2 or TRBV6-3 to TRBJ2-5, with 12 bases fitting TRBD1. The CDR3 is made up of 14 amino acids. Germline V gene lookup returns CDR1 MNHEY and CDR2 SVGEGT. Trimming cost V 6 bases and J 5 bases; bases outside gene matches: 4. CDR3 sequence (DNA): TGTGCCAGCAGCGAGGGACAGGGGGCCGAGACCCAGTACTTC. Amino acids: CASSEGQGAETQYF.

This clonotype was seen more than once but under ten times. The V and J genes are TRBV5-5 and TRBJ1-1; weak D call: TRBD1 (5 bases). The CDR3 covers 14 residues. Germline CDR1 and CDR2: SGHKS and YYEKEE (reference sequence). V shed 4 bases and J shed 6 bases, with 16 bases lying between them. The CDR3 reads CASSQRAGLPEAFF. The CDR3 region has the DNA TGTGCCAGCAGCCAGAGGGCAGGGTTACCTGAAGCTTTCTTT.